The 30 T cell receptor beta chains reported below all come from one sample, sequenced in a study of T cell responses to AZD1222 COVID-19 vaccine. The assay was immunoSEQ multiplex PCR, and TCRdb's table has in-frame clones only and misses some. The table has approximately 27,000 clones, 75% to 90% seen once. This sample comprised peripheral blood, obtained on day 0 of AZD1222 vaccination. Receptors were obtained from an adult in good health.

The V call is TRBV5-4, the J call TRBJ1-1; D is possibly TRBD1 (6 bases). Per germline, CDR1 SGHNT and CDR2 YYREEE (reference sequence). The CDR3 contains 14 residues. V was shortened by 6 bases and J by 0 bases, with 12 bases between the two germline ends. The CDR3: CASINNRVNTEAFF. CDR3 nucleotide sequence: TGTGCCAGCATCAACAACAGGGTGAACACTGAAGCTTTCTTT.

The J gene is TRBJ2-7, the V gene TRBV7-8; TRBD1 matches at 9 bases. Germline V gene data show CDR1 as SGHVS and CDR2 as FQNEAQ. The V and J ends lost 0 bases and 6 bases, in that order; junction bases with no gene match: 3. This CDR3 spans 14 amino acids. CDR3 protein: CASSLAGQGSEQYF. The CDR3 DNA is TGTGCCAGCAGCTTAGCGGGACAGGGATCCGAGCAGTACTTC.

J is TRBJ2-1 and V is TRBV5-5; D is tentatively TRBD1 or TRBD2 (6 bases each). CDR1 is SGHKS, CDR2 YYEKEE, per germline (reference sequence). V lost 0 bases, J lost 1 base, and 14 bases lay in between. The CDR3 spans 17 residues. CDR3 DNA: TGTGCCAGCAGCTTGGTGTGGGGGGCAGGATCCTACAATGAGCAGTTCTTC. It is translated as CASSLVWGAGSYNEQFF.

The CDR3 DNA is TGTGCCAGCTCACCCCGCAAGCGGTCCTCCTACAATGAGCAGTTCTTC. It yields the protein CASSPRKRSSYNEQFF. The rearrangement joins TRBV18 to TRBJ2-1; tentatively, D is TRBD2 (5 bases). Looked up from germline, CDR1 is KGHSH and CDR2 is LQKENI. The germline V and J ends were trimmed by 3 bases and 0 bases, with 12 bases remaining between them. This CDR3 is 16 amino acids long.

V is TRBV6-2 or TRBV6-3 and J is TRBJ1-6; D remains unclear. Trimming took off 0 bases at V and 5 bases at J, with 8 bases between the two ends. Germline V gene sequence: CDR1 MNHEY, CDR2 SVGEGT. The CDR3 is 15 residues long. This CDR3 reads CASSYSWQDNSPLHF. Here the CDR3 DNA reads TGTGCCAGCAGTTACTCTTGGCAGGATAATTCACCCCTCCACTTT.

The V call is TRBV3-1 (or the pseudogene TRBV3-2), the J call TRBJ2-6; 8 bases align to TRBD2. Unmatched junction bases numbered 5, after V lost 4 bases and J lost 3 bases. CDR3 length: 16 amino acids. Germline assignment: CDR1 LGHDT and CDR2 YNNKEL (reference sequence). The CDR3 region has the DNA TGTGCCAGCAGCCTCCGAGCGGGAGTTGGGGCCAACGTCCTGACTTTC. It codes for CASSLRAGVGANVLTF.

The chain links TRBV5-5 to TRBJ2-7; no definite D call. Between the trimmed V and J ends, which lost 0 bases and 7 bases, there was a span of 5 bases. Germline V gene lookup returns CDR1 SGHKS and CDR2 YYEKEE (reference sequence). The CDR3 sequence is 11 residues long. The CDR3 bases are TGTGCCAGCAGCTTGGTATCAGAGCAGTACTTC. Protein sequence: CASSLVSEQYF.

V gene TRBV2 combines with J gene TRBJ1-5; D is undetermined. The CDR3 covers 14 residues. Germline V gene lookup returns CDR1 SNHLY and CDR2 FYNNEI. V lost 8 bases to trimming and J lost 0 bases, with 11 bases between them. CDR3 in DNA: TGTGCCAGCCTACTCGATCATAGCAATCAGCCCCAGCATTTT. Amino acids: CASLLDHSNQPQHF.

The chain has TRBV29-1 and TRBJ2-7, with D perhaps matching TRBD2 (6 bases). Looked up from germline, CDR1 is SQVTM and CDR2 is ANQGSEA. V dropped 4 bases and J dropped 4 bases, with 14 bases sitting between them. The CDR3 has 13 amino acids. CDR3 coding DNA: TGCAGCGTTGCCAGGAGCAGCGGGTACGAGCAGTACTTC. It yields the protein CSVARSSGYEQYF.

This chain connects TRBV11-2 to TRBJ1-5, with TRBD1 identical over 11 bases. CDR1 and CDR2 (germline): SGHAT, FQNNGV. Losses at the gene ends were 5 bases for V and 9 bases for J; bases not matched to a gene: 3. The CDR3 contains 13 residues. CDR3 nucleotide sequence: TGTGCCAGCAGCGTTGGGACAGGGGGGCCCCAGCATTTT. It encodes CASSVGTGGPQHF. The entire variable domain, with the rest obtained from reference TRBV11-2 and TRBJ1-5, is as follows: EAGVAQSPRYKIIEKRQSVAFWCNPISGHATLYWYQQILGQGPKLLIQFQNNGVVDDSQLPKDRFSAERLKGVDSTLKIQPAKLEDSAVYLCASSVGTGGPQHFGDGTRLSIL.

V and J are TRBV7-2 and TRBJ1-1; possible D gene TRBD1, 5 bases. This CDR3 is 14 amino acids long. Looked up from germline, CDR1 is SGHTA and CDR2 is FQGNSA. V was clipped by 4 bases and J by 0 bases, with 9 bases between them. DNA for the CDR3: TGTGCCAGCAGCTCATGGGGGATGAACACTGAAGCTTTCTTT. Protein product: CASSSWGMNTEAFF.

J is TRBJ2-7 and V is TRBV9; 11 nucleotides match TRBD2. The CDR3 has 14 amino acids. Trimming at V came to 1 base and at J to 5 bases, leaving 2 bases not matched to a gene. From germline, CDR1 is SGDLS and CDR2 YYNGEE. The CDR3: CASSVRGLADEQYF. For the CDR3, the DNA is TGTGCCAGCAGCGTAAGGGGACTAGCGGACGAGCAGTACTTC.

The genes are TRBV18 and TRBJ1-1; 11 nucleotides align to TRBD1. CDR3 length: 15 residues. V dropped 3 bases and J dropped 4; count of bases not matched to a gene: 4. From germline, CDR1 is KGHSH and CDR2 LQKENI. This CDR3 is CASSPTGQGGTEAFF. CDR3 DNA: TGTGCCAGCTCACCTACGGGACAGGGGGGCACTGAAGCTTTCTTT.

This chain connects TRBV10-3 to TRBJ2-3, with TRBD2 as a possible D gene (6 bases). V was clipped by 5 bases and J by 0 bases, with 18 bases between them. The CDR3 is 17 amino acids. Germline V lookup: CDR1 ENHRY, CDR2 SYGVKD. As DNA, the CDR3 is TGTGCCATCAGTCCTTCGATAGCCGGGACTAGCACAGATACGCAGTATTTT. Its protein product is CAISPSIAGTSTDTQYF.

The chain has TRBV5-8 and TRBJ1-2, with D unresolved. The CDR3 loop spans 14 amino acids. The V end lost 2 bases, the J end lost 4 bases, and 12 bases lay between the germline ends. CDR1 SGHTS and CDR2 YDEGEE come from the germline V gene. The CDR3 nucleotides read TGTGCCAGCAGCTTCGACGCAACGGGCTATGGCTACACCTTC. Translation: CASSFDATGYGYTF.

This clone showed up just once. The chain links TRBV12-3 or TRBV12-4 to TRBJ1-1; D unclear. Trimming took 2 bases from V and 7 from J, leaving 8 bases between them. This CDR3 contains 12 residues. CDR3 nucleotide sequence: TGTGCCAGCAGTTTAACGGGGTTTGAAGCTTTCTTT. This codes for CASSLTGFEAFF.

This rearrangement joins TRBV7-2 to TRBJ2-5; D is tentatively TRBD1 or TRBD2 (7 bases each). The CDR3 is 14 residues long. Germline CDR1 SGHTA, CDR2 FQGNSA. With 3 bases removed from V and 5 bases from J, the gap between germline ends came to 13 bases. The DNA for the CDR3 is TGTGCCAGCAGCTTCCAGGGGGGGTCGGAGACCCAGTACTTC. Residues: CASSFQGGSETQYF.

The CDR3 bases are TGCGCCAGCAGCCAACCTTACAGGGGGACGAACACCGGGGAGCTGTTTTTT. Amino acids: CASSQPYRGTNTGELFF. The rearrangement uses TRBV4-1 and TRBJ2-2; 8 positions agree with TRBD1. The CDR3 runs to 17 residues. V lost 2 bases and J lost 0; bases outside the gene matches: 5. The germline V gene has CDR1 MGHRA and CDR2 YSYEKL.

The V and J genes are TRBV6-5 and TRBJ2-3, with D perhaps TRBD2 (5 bases). V was pared by 2 bases and J by 3 bases, with 6 bases between. Germline V gene sequence: CDR1 MNHEY, CDR2 SVGAGI. The CDR3 loop spans 13 amino acids. The CDR3 reads CASSYPGTDTQYF. The CDR3 DNA reads TGTGCCAGCAGTTACCCGGGGACAGATACGCAGTATTTT.

The rearrangement joins TRBV5-1 to TRBJ2-1, with 11 nucleotides matching TRBD2. The CDR3 covers 15 residues. CDR1 and CDR2 from the germline V gene are SGHRS and YFSETQ. V trimming: 1 base; J trimming: 9 bases; junction bases outside the gene matches: 6. CDR3: CASSLSSGRFREQFF. DNA for the CDR3: TGCGCCAGCAGCTTGTCTAGCGGGAGGTTTCGTGAGCAGTTCTTC.

This sequence joins TRBV2 and TRBJ2-2; a weak D match, TRBD2 (5 bases). Germline V lookup: CDR1 SNHLY, CDR2 FYNNEI. The CDR3 is 15 residues long. Trimming took 2 bases from V and 0 from J, leaving 7 bases between them. The CDR3 DNA reads as TGTGCCAGCAGTGAAAGCGGCTCGAACACCGGGGAGCTGTTTTTT. Protein sequence: CASSESGSNTGELFF.

V and J are TRBV4-1 and TRBJ1-4; 8 bases map to TRBD1. Germline assignment: CDR1 MGHRA and CDR2 YSYEKL. The V segment lost 4 bases and the J segment 4 bases; nucleotides outside the gene matches: 5. The CDR3 sequence is 15 residues long. The CDR3 loop reads CASSPPDRVNEKLFF. The CDR3 region has the DNA TGCGCCAGCAGCCCCCCGGACAGGGTTAATGAAAAACTGTTTTTT.

The J gene is TRBJ2-1, the V gene TRBV5-6; tentatively, D is TRBD2 (5 bases). The V and J ends lost 4 bases and 2 bases respectively, with 13 bases between them. Germline lookup yields CDR1 SGHDT and CDR2 YYEEEE. The CDR3 runs to 15 residues. The CDR3 sequence is CASSTWTAAYNEQFF. The CDR3 DNA reads TGTGCCAGCAGCACCTGGACTGCCGCCTACAATGAGCAGTTCTTC.

The V and J genes are TRBV18 and TRBJ2-7; 7 bases map to TRBD1. CDR1 and CDR2 (germline): KGHSH, LQKENI. After removal of 3 bases from V and 5 bases from J, the junction contained 10 bases not matched to a gene. This CDR3 has 15 residues. CDR3 amino acids: CASSPTGQGPHEQYF. For the CDR3, the DNA is TGTGCCAGCTCACCGACAGGGCAGGGACCCCACGAGCAGTACTTC.

The chain recombines TRBV5-1 with TRBJ2-2; D possibly corresponds to TRBD2 (6 bases). Trimming took off 4 bases at V and 5 bases at J, with 9 bases between the two ends. Germline V CDR1 and CDR2: SGHRS, YFSETQ. CDR3 length: 13 amino acids. CDR3 DNA: TGCGCCAGCAGCGGCGGGGTTACCGGGGAGCTGTTTTTT. Encoded protein: CASSGGVTGELFF.

The V call is TRBV2, the J call TRBJ1-6; 12 bases line up with TRBD1. Germline values: CDR1 SNHLY, CDR2 FYNNEI. V lost 4 bases, J lost 6 bases, and 4 bases stayed unmatched. This CDR3 contains 16 residues. The CDR3 spells CASSGGTGGLNSPLHF. DNA of the CDR3: TGTGCCAGCAGTGGCGGGACAGGGGGCCTTAATTCACCCCTCCACTTT. Variable domain in full (rest from reference TRBV2 and TRBJ1-6): EPEVTQTPSHQVTQMGQEVILRCVPISNHLYFYWYRQILGQKVEFLVSFYNNEISEKSEIFDDQFSVERPDGSNFTLKIRSTKLEDSAMYFCASSGGTGGLNSPLHFGNGTRLTVT.

This chain uses TRBV4-1 with TRBJ1-2; no definite D call. V was pared by 1 base and J by 8 bases, with 14 bases between. The CDR3 covers 14 residues. Germline V lookup: CDR1 MGHRA, CDR2 YSYEKL. CDR3 residues: CASSQVILVGGYTF. CDR3 DNA sequence: TGCGCCAGCAGCCAAGTCATTTTAGTAGGCGGCTACACCTTC.

The chain links TRBV21-1 to TRBJ2-7; the DNA was not used to check the table's D call, TRBD2. TRBV21-1 constitutes a pseudogene. The CDR3 is 15 residues long. CDR3 in DNA: TGTGCCAGCCCATCGGCTCGGGGATTAAGGTACGAGCAGTACTTC. Its translation is CASPSARGLRYEQYF.

The V and J genes are TRBV7-9 and TRBJ2-1, with D tentatively TRBD2 (6 bases). This CDR3 is built from 18 residues. Germline V lookup: CDR1 SEHNR, CDR2 FQNEAQ (reference sequence). V was shortened by 3 bases and J by 0 bases, with 18 bases between the two germline ends. CDR3 coding DNA: TGTGCCAGCAGCTTGGGAGGTGGTCCCCCCTCCTCCTACAATGAGCAGTTCTTC. Translation: CASSLGGGPPSSYNEQFF.

The chain recombines TRBV6-2 or TRBV6-3 with TRBJ2-3; no clear D gene. Germline V gene sequence: CDR1 MNHEY, CDR2 SVGEGT. The CDR3 contains 13 residues. V was trimmed by 6 bases and J by 0 bases, leaving 7 bases between them. The CDR3 sequence is CASRYLSTDTQYF. CDR3 DNA: TGTGCCAGCAGATACCTTAGCACAGATACGCAGTATTTT.